Listed below are T cell receptor beta chains from one sample, sequenced in a study of T cells in Graves' hyperthyroidism and ophthalmopathy. Using its own MiXCR run on the multiplex PCR reads, TCRdb lists one record per CDR3 protein. Of under 700,000 distinct CDR3 sequences listed, around 45% were seen once; the top ten hold 8.2%. The source material was peripheral blood or thyroid tissue (not recorded which). These receptors all come from a woman between 18 and 29 years old with Graves' hyperthyroidism. Each CDR3 is given with its conserved first and last residue. A D gene is named only where the DNA matches it firmly. Expanded clones are given a class, and other clones once, few, many or no size at all.

d_call: .
v_call: TRBV7-9
j_call: TRBJ1-2
clone_size: .
cdr3_length: 12
cdr3_nt: TGTGCCAGCGGGGGTAGTATCTATGGCTACACCTTC
cdr3_aa: CASGGSIYGYTF

d_call: .
v_call: TRBV29-1
j_call: TRBJ1-5
clone_size: .
cdr3_length: 15
cdr3_nt: TGTGCCACTTTTCCCACAGGGTATGGCAATCAGCCCCAGCATTTT
cdr3_aa: CATFPTGYGNQPQHF

d_call: TRBD1
v_call: TRBV7-9
j_call: TRBJ1-2
clone_size: few
cdr3_length: 16
cdr3_nt: TGTGCCAGCACTCGGACTTCCGGGACAGGTCACTATGGCTACACCTTC
cdr3_aa: CASTRTSGTGHYGYTF

d_call: .
v_call: TRBV29-1
j_call: TRBJ1-1
clone_size: many
cdr3_length: 13
cdr3_nt: TGCAGCGGGGTACAGGGCCGGAACACTGAAGCTTTCTTT
cdr3_aa: CSGVQGRNTEAFF

d_call: .
v_call: TRBV7-2
j_call: TRBJ1-1
clone_size: .
cdr3_length: 10
cdr3_nt: TGTGCCAGCAGCTTACGGACAGCTTTCTTT
cdr3_aa: CASSLRTAFF

d_call: .
v_call: TRBV6-6
j_call: TRBJ1-3
clone_size: .
cdr3_length: 17
cdr3_nt: TGTGCCAGCAGTGCAATTGGGACAATCTCTTCTGGAAACACCATATATTTT
cdr3_aa: CASSAIGTISSGNTIYF

d_call: .
v_call: TRBV2
j_call: TRBJ1-5
clone_size: many
cdr3_length: 13
cdr3_nt: TGTGCCAGCGGACCTGAGGCAAATCAGCCCCAGCATTTT
cdr3_aa: CASGPEANQPQHF

d_call: .
v_call: TRBV10-2
j_call: TRBJ2-5
clone_size: .
cdr3_length: 13
cdr3_nt: TGCGCCAGCAGTGATAGCGGACAAGGGACCCAGTACTTC
cdr3_aa: CASSDSGQGTQYF

d_call: .
v_call: TRBV2
j_call: TRBJ2-7
clone_size: few
cdr3_length: 12
cdr3_nt: TGTGCCAGCAGAGCACTTCTCTACGAGCAGTACTTC
cdr3_aa: CASRALLYEQYF

d_call: .
v_call: TRBV7-2
j_call: TRBJ2-3
clone_size: .
cdr3_length: 12
cdr3_nt: TGTGCCAGCAGCCCAACGTGGGATACGCAGTATTTT
cdr3_aa: CASSPTWDTQYF

d_call: .
v_call: TRBV7-9
j_call: TRBJ1-5
clone_size: .
cdr3_length: 12
cdr3_nt: TGTGCCAGCAGCTTAGGTCTAGGGCCCCAGCATTTT
cdr3_aa: CASSLGLGPQHF

d_call: TRBD2
v_call: TRBV11-2
j_call: TRBJ2-2
clone_size: .
cdr3_length: 17
cdr3_nt: TGTGCCAGCAGCGCGAATTCACCTAGCGGGAACACCGGGGAGCTGTTTTTT
cdr3_aa: CASSANSPSGNTGELFF

d_call: .
v_call: TRBV25-1
j_call: TRBJ1-3
clone_size: .
cdr3_length: 17
cdr3_nt: TGTGCCAGCTCACTCGGAACCGGGACAAGCTCTGGAAACACCATATATTTT
cdr3_aa: CASSLGTGTSSGNTIYF

d_call: TRBD2
v_call: TRBV20-1
j_call: TRBJ2-7
clone_size: .
cdr3_length: 15
cdr3_nt: TGCAGTGCTAGAGGACTAGCGGGAGGTTTAGACGAGCAGTACTTC
cdr3_aa: CSARGLAGGLDEQYF

d_call: .
v_call: TRBV4-3
j_call: TRBJ1-2
clone_size: .
cdr3_length: 15
cdr3_nt: TGCGCCAGCAGCCAAGATCGGGTCGGGGCCTATGGCTACACCTTC
cdr3_aa: CASSQDRVGAYGYTF

d_call: .
v_call: TRBV24-1
j_call: TRBJ1-1
clone_size: .
cdr3_length: 14
cdr3_nt: TGTGCCACCAGCTTGGAGGGCCGGAACACTGAAGCTTTCTTT
cdr3_aa: CATSLEGRNTEAFF

d_call: .
v_call: TRBV7-9
j_call: TRBJ2-7
clone_size: .
cdr3_length: 14
cdr3_nt: TGTGCCAGCAGCTTATATCGGAACTCCTACGAGCAGTACTTC
cdr3_aa: CASSLYRNSYEQYF

d_call: TRBD1
v_call: TRBV18
j_call: TRBJ2-5
clone_size: .
cdr3_length: 14
cdr3_nt: TGTGCCAGCTCACCGGACAGGGAAAAAGAGACCCAGTACTTC
cdr3_aa: CASSPDREKETQYF

d_call: TRBD1
v_call: TRBV7-9
j_call: TRBJ1-4
clone_size: .
cdr3_length: 14
cdr3_nt: TGTGCCAGCAGCTTAGCGCTAACAGGGGGAAAACTGTTTTTT
cdr3_aa: CASSLALTGGKLFF

d_call: .
v_call: TRBV5-4
j_call: TRBJ2-5
clone_size: .
cdr3_length: 15
cdr3_nt: TGTGCCAGCAGCTTGTCCCCACCCTTATCGGAGACCCAGTACTTC
cdr3_aa: CASSLSPPLSETQYF

d_call: TRBD1
v_call: TRBV19
j_call: TRBJ2-2
clone_size: .
cdr3_length: 15
cdr3_nt: TGTGCCAGTAGCTCGAAGGACAGGGGATTGCATGAGCAGTTTTTT
cdr3_aa: CASSSKDRGLHEQFF

d_call: .
v_call: TRBV11-3
j_call: TRBJ1-1
clone_size: .
cdr3_length: 14
cdr3_nt: TGTGCCAGCAGCTTTTCCCCGACGAGGACTGAAGCTTTCTTT
cdr3_aa: CASSFSPTRTEAFF

d_call: .
v_call: TRBV2
j_call: TRBJ2-7
clone_size: .
cdr3_length: 14
cdr3_nt: TGTGCCAGCAGTTACCTCGGGAGAAGCGACGAGCAGTACTTC
cdr3_aa: CASSYLGRSDEQYF

d_call: .
v_call: TRBV2
j_call: TRBJ1-4
clone_size: .
cdr3_length: 13
cdr3_nt: TGTGCCAGCAGTGAAAGGGGGAACGAAAAACTGTTTTTT
cdr3_aa: CASSERGNEKLFF

d_call: .
v_call: TRBV24-1
j_call: TRBJ2-5
clone_size: many
cdr3_length: 14
cdr3_nt: TGTGCCACCAGTGACGACGGGTCCCAAGAGACCCAGTACTTC
cdr3_aa: CATSDDGSQETQYF

d_call: .
v_call: TRBV7-9
j_call: TRBJ2-7
clone_size: .
cdr3_length: 14
cdr3_nt: TGTGCCATATCACCGGACAGAAACTCCTACGAGCAGTACTTC
cdr3_aa: CAISPDRNSYEQYF

d_call: .
v_call: TRBV15
j_call: TRBJ2-6
clone_size: .
cdr3_length: 18
cdr3_nt: TGTGCCACCAGCGGACACGTACCCTCCCCGTCTGGGGCCAACGGCCTGACTTTC
cdr3_aa: CATSGHVPSPSGANGLTF

d_call: TRBD1
v_call: TRBV19
j_call: TRBJ1-6
clone_size: .
cdr3_length: 14
cdr3_nt: TGTGCCATCTCACAGGGGGCAGCTAATTCACCCCTCCACTTT
cdr3_aa: CAISQGAANSPLHF

d_call: TRBD2
v_call: TRBV24-1
j_call: TRBJ2-7
clone_size: .
cdr3_length: 15
cdr3_nt: TGTGCCACCAGTGGTCTAGCGGGAGGGCCCCACGAGCAGTACTTC
cdr3_aa: CATSGLAGGPHEQYF

d_call: .
v_call: TRBV19
j_call: TRBJ1-5
clone_size: few
cdr3_length: 16
cdr3_nt: TGTGCCAGTAGTCCACGACAGATTCTTAGCAATCAGCCCCAGCATTTT
cdr3_aa: CASSPRQILSNQPQHF

d_call: .
v_call: TRBV10-2
j_call: TRBJ1-4
clone_size: many
cdr3_length: 12
cdr3_nt: TGCGCCAGCAGTGTCTTGGATGAAAAACTGTTTTTT
cdr3_aa: CASSVLDEKLFF

d_call: .
v_call: TRBV5-4
j_call: TRBJ2-7
clone_size: .
cdr3_length: 16
cdr3_nt: TGTGCCAGCAGCCGAATGACGGGTTCCCGCTCCTACGAGCAGTACTTC
cdr3_aa: CASSRMTGSRSYEQYF

d_call: .
v_call: TRBV11-3
j_call: TRBJ1-1
clone_size: .
cdr3_length: 13
cdr3_nt: TGTGCCAGCAGCGTACCACAGACAGGTCGGGCTTTCTTT
cdr3_aa: CASSVPQTGRAFF

d_call: .
v_call: TRBV2
j_call: TRBJ1-2
clone_size: many
cdr3_length: 14
cdr3_nt: TGTGCCAGCAGTGAAATGGTTTTTGGCTATGGCTACACCTTC
cdr3_aa: CASSEMVFGYGYTF

d_call: TRBD1
v_call: TRBV7-2
j_call: TRBJ1-1
clone_size: few
cdr3_length: 15
cdr3_nt: TGTGCCAGCAGCCCAGGACAGGAAAGGGACACTGAAGCTTTCTTT
cdr3_aa: CASSPGQERDTEAFF

d_call: .
v_call: TRBV29-1
j_call: TRBJ1-2
clone_size: many
cdr3_length: 12
cdr3_nt: TGCAGCGTTGAATCCGGACACATCGCCCCCACCTTC
cdr3_aa: CSVESGHIAPTF

d_call: TRBD1
v_call: TRBV2
j_call: TRBJ1-4
clone_size: once
cdr3_length: 15
cdr3_nt: TGTGCCAGCAGGCCGGACAGGGGTTCTAATGAAAAACTGTTTTTT
cdr3_aa: CASRPDRGSNEKLFF

d_call: .
v_call: TRBV2
j_call: TRBJ2-7
clone_size: .
cdr3_length: 16
cdr3_nt: TGTGCCAGCAGTGAATCAAGTACAGAGACCTCCTACGAGCAGTACTTC
cdr3_aa: CASSESSTETSYEQYF

d_call: TRBD1
v_call: TRBV7-2
j_call: TRBJ2-7
clone_size: .
cdr3_length: 15
cdr3_nt: TGCGCCAGCAGCCAAGTGGACAGGGGTCCCTACGAGCAGTACTTC
cdr3_aa: CASSQVDRGPYEQYF

d_call: TRBD1
v_call: TRBV19
j_call: TRBJ1-2
clone_size: .
cdr3_length: 15
cdr3_nt: TGTGCCAGTAGTATCACGAACAGGGGACTGGATGGCTACACCTTC
cdr3_aa: CASSITNRGLDGYTF

d_call: .
v_call: TRBV19
j_call: TRBJ1-2
clone_size: few
cdr3_length: 12
cdr3_nt: TGTGCCAGTAGTGAGGCGACAGTGGGCTACACCTTC
cdr3_aa: CASSEATVGYTF

d_call: .
v_call: TRBV7-9
j_call: TRBJ2-7
clone_size: .
cdr3_length: 14
cdr3_nt: TGTGCCAGCAGCAAAAGGACTGCCAATCGCGAGCAGTACTTC
cdr3_aa: CASSKRTANREQYF

d_call: TRBD1
v_call: TRBV20-1
j_call: TRBJ2-7
clone_size: many
cdr3_length: 11
cdr3_nt: TGCAGTGCTGGGGACAGCTACGAGCAGTACTTC
cdr3_aa: CSAGDSYEQYF

d_call: .
v_call: TRBV7-8
j_call: TRBJ1-1
clone_size: many
cdr3_length: 13
cdr3_nt: TGTGCCAGCAGTATAGGGGGGGACACTGAAGCTTTCTTT
cdr3_aa: CASSIGGDTEAFF

d_call: TRBD1
v_call: TRBV19
j_call: TRBJ1-2
clone_size: .
cdr3_length: 13
cdr3_nt: TGTGCCAGTACCCAGGACAGGGCATCTGGCTACACCTTC
cdr3_aa: CASTQDRASGYTF

d_call: TRBD1
v_call: TRBV10-3
j_call: TRBJ2-7
clone_size: .
cdr3_length: 15
cdr3_nt: TGTGCCAGCAGCGACGGGACAGGCATCAACTACGAGCAGTACTTC
cdr3_aa: CASSDGTGINYEQYF

d_call: .
v_call: TRBV10-3
j_call: TRBJ2-2
clone_size: .
cdr3_length: 16
cdr3_nt: TGTGCCACCAGTGGGGATAGCGGAACGAACACCGGGGAGCTGTTTTTT
cdr3_aa: CATSGDSGTNTGELFF

d_call: TRBD1
v_call: TRBV7-2
j_call: TRBJ1-2
clone_size: once
cdr3_length: 14
cdr3_nt: TGTGCCAGCAGCCAACAGGGGGGGGGTTTAGGCTACACCTTC
cdr3_aa: CASSQQGGGLGYTF

d_call: .
v_call: TRBV10-3
j_call: TRBJ2-2
clone_size: .
cdr3_length: 13
cdr3_nt: TGTGCCAGCAGTGCCACTGGGACCGGGGAGCTGTTTTTT
cdr3_aa: CASSATGTGELFF

d_call: .
v_call: TRBV20-1
j_call: TRBJ1-5
clone_size: .
cdr3_length: 16
cdr3_nt: TGCAGTGCTAGAGAGGCCAGCCGAGGAGGCAATCAGCCCCAGCATTTT
cdr3_aa: CSAREASRGGNQPQHF

d_call: TRBD1
v_call: TRBV11-1
j_call: TRBJ1-1
clone_size: once
cdr3_length: 14
cdr3_nt: TGTGCCAGCAGACTGCCGGGACAGGGCACTGAAGCTTTCTTT
cdr3_aa: CASRLPGQGTEAFF

d_call: .
v_call: TRBV24-1
j_call: TRBJ1-5
clone_size: .
cdr3_length: 13
cdr3_nt: TGTGCCACCAGTGATAGGAGCAATCAGCCCCAGCATTTT
cdr3_aa: CATSDRSNQPQHF

d_call: TRBD2
v_call: TRBV14
j_call: TRBJ2-7
clone_size: .
cdr3_length: 16
cdr3_nt: TGTGCCAGCAGCCTGGGACTAGCGTCGATGATCTACGAGCAGAACTTC
cdr3_aa: CASSLGLASMIYEQNF